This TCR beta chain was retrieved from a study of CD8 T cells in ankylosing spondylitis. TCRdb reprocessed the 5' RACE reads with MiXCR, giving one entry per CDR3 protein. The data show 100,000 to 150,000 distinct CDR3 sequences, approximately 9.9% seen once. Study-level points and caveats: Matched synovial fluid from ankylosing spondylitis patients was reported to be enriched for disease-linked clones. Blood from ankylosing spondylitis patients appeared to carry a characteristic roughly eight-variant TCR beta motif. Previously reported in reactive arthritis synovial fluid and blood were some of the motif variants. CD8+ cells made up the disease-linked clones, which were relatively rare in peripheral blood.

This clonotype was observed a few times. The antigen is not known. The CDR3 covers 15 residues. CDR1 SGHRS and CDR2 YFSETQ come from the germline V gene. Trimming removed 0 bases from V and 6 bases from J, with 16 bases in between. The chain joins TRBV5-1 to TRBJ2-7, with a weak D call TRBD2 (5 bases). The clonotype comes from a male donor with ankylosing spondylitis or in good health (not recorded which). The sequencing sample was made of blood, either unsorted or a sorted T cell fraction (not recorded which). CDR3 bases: TGCGCCAGCAGCTTGGAAAGCGGCAGGTTAAGCGAGCAGTACTTC. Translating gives CASSLESGRLSEQYF.